This TCR beta chain was found in a study of beta chain features in type 1 diabetes. Overall study results and limits: In all four CD4+ subsets, TCRB CDR3 length was significantly, moderately reduced in type 1 diabetes.

V shed 5 bases and J 0 bases; nucleotides not matched to a gene: 6. This CDR3 comprises 15 residues. The germline CDR1 and CDR2 sequences are KGHSH and LQKENI. The investigators reverse transcribed all of the isolated RNA, so they sequenced expressed TCRB transcripts. Generated by immunoSEQ multiplex PCR, the TCRdb table keeps only in-frame clones and is missing some. The data hold about 260,000 clones, with 20% to 25% observed a single time. Remarks on this clone: Its cognate antigen is unknown.

This rearrangement joins TRBV18 to TRBJ2-7; 8 positions match TRBD1. The TCR was taken from a woman between 25 and 40 years old with type 1 diabetes. The sample comprised naive CD4+ T cells from blood. CDR3 in DNA: TGTGCCAGCTCATCGACAGGGGACGGCTCCTACGAGCAGTACTTC. Its translation: CASSSTGDGSYEQYF.